This T cell receptor beta chain was captured by sequencing in a study of T cell repertoires in cytomegalovirus infection. Study overall: Recently described HLA-C-restricted plus well-studied HLA-B-restricted CMV epitopes were used. Indications came from public TCR beta signatures; they pointed to CMV infection and to a matching HLA type. Study-wide findings and caveats: The study identified carriers of CMV plus the relevant HLA from cumulative public TCR beta family frequency.

Points on this clonotype: The target antigen is unknown.

MiXCR, run by TCRdb on the reads, gives a single entry per CDR3 protein. The sample consists of 360,000 or so distinct CDR3 sequences, roughly 34% of them appearing once. J gave up 0 bases and V 2 bases, and 7 bases lay outside the gene matches. Germline V gives CDR1 MRHNA, CDR2 SNTAGT. This CDR3 has 16 residues. This clonotype was sampled from a human donor in good health (CMV status not recorded). Some clones in this sample may be carry-over from other donors' samples. The chain is built from TRBV6-4 and TRBJ2-7; 7 nucleotides match TRBD1. The specimen was cultured PBMCs, collected from culture after CMV antigen stimulation. Written as DNA, the CDR3 is TGTGCCAGCAGTGACCCCGGACAGGTCAGCTCCTACGAGCAGTACTTC. It codes for CASSDPGQVSSYEQYF.